This T cell receptor (beta chain) was identified in a study of blood T cell repertoires in COVID-19. Study-wide context: PBMCs, B-cell-depleted T cells, or T cells provided the cDNA or gDNA that made up the material.

Generated by immunoSEQ multiplex PCR, the TCRdb table keeps only in-frame clones and is missing some. This sample yields under 250,000 clones, of which about nine tenths are seen a single time; 11% belongs to the top ten. CDR3 size: 14 residues. The trim removed 4 bases at V and 6 bases at J, leaving 6 bases unmatched. Germline assignment: CDR1 SGHRS and CDR2 YFSETQ. Sequenced input: peripheral blood. The TCR originated in a man over 45 with COVID-19, enrolled during active disease. V usage is TRBV5-1 and J usage is TRBJ1-4; TRBD1 agrees at 7 bases. The CDR3 reads CASSHGQVHEKLFF. The DNA of the CDR3 is TGCGCCAGCAGCCACGGACAGGTCCATGAAAAACTGTTTTTT. Full variable domain (rest looked up from reference TRBV5-1 and TRBJ1-4): KAGVTQTPRYLIKTRGQQVTLSCSPISGHRSVSWYQQTPGQGLQFLFEYFSETQRNKGNFPGRFSGRQFSNSRSEMNVSTLELGDSALYLCASSHGQVHEKLFFGSGTQLSVL.